Listed below are T cell receptor beta chains from one sample, sequenced in a study of T cell responses to AZD1222 COVID-19 vaccine. Libraries were prepared by immunoSEQ multiplex PCR; TCRdb keeps only in-frame clonotypes and omits some of them. Here the sample spans around 210,000 clones, roughly 94% being singletons. The sample consisted of peripheral blood, taken 28 days after the second dose of the MenACWY control vaccine. The receptors were gathered from an adult who received the MenACWY meningococcal vaccine as a control. CDR3s include the opening cysteine and the closing phenylalanine or tryptophan. A D gene is named only where the DNA matches it firmly. The listing skips clone size in some rows; elsewhere it reads once, few, many or a size class.

d_call: TRBD2
clone_size: .
v_call: TRBV7-2
cdr3_length: 13
j_call: TRBJ2-1
cdr3_aa: CASSARGGNEQFF
cdr3_nt: TGTGCCAGCAGCGCCCGGGGAGGGAATGAGCAGTTCTTC

d_call: TRBD1
clone_size: .
v_call: TRBV18
cdr3_length: 14
j_call: TRBJ2-3
cdr3_aa: CASQTGGLTDTQYF
cdr3_nt: TGTGCCAGCCAAACAGGGGGTTTGACAGATACGCAGTATTTT

d_call: .
clone_size: .
v_call: TRBV29-1
cdr3_length: 14
j_call: TRBJ1-1
cdr3_aa: CSVAVGAGYTEAFF
cdr3_nt: TGCAGCGTTGCCGTGGGGGCGGGGTACACTGAAGCTTTCTTT

d_call: .
clone_size: once
v_call: TRBV5-1
cdr3_length: 13
j_call: TRBJ1-1
cdr3_aa: CASSLRGGTEAFF
cdr3_nt: TGCGCCAGCAGCTTGCGAGGGGGCACTGAAGCTTTCTTT

d_call: .
clone_size: .
v_call: TRBV7-9
cdr3_length: 19
j_call: TRBJ2-6
cdr3_aa: CASSSGQGGGGYGANVLTF
cdr3_nt: TGTGCCAGCAGCTCCGGACAGGGAGGCGGGGGTTACGGGGCCAACGTCCTGACTTTC

d_call: .
clone_size: .
v_call: TRBV28
cdr3_length: 11
j_call: TRBJ2-7
cdr3_aa: CASRAVYEQYF
cdr3_nt: TGTGCCAGCAGAGCCGTATACGAGCAGTACTTC

d_call: .
clone_size: once
v_call: TRBV5-6
cdr3_length: 12
j_call: TRBJ2-2
cdr3_aa: CASSYGVGELFF
cdr3_nt: TGTGCCAGCAGCTACGGGGTCGGGGAGCTGTTTTTT

d_call: TRBD1
clone_size: few
v_call: TRBV7-3
cdr3_length: 14
j_call: TRBJ1-1
cdr3_aa: CASSYRGGNTEAFF
cdr3_nt: TGTGCCAGCAGCTACAGGGGAGGGAACACTGAAGCTTTCTTT

d_call: .
clone_size: .
v_call: TRBV9
cdr3_length: 13
j_call: TRBJ2-7
cdr3_aa: CASSVDLGDEQYF
cdr3_nt: TGTGCCAGCAGCGTAGATCTGGGGGACGAGCAGTACTTC

d_call: .
clone_size: .
v_call: TRBV30
cdr3_length: 13
j_call: TRBJ2-1
cdr3_aa: CAWSVLRHNEQFF
cdr3_nt: TGTGCCTGGAGTGTACTGCGGCACAATGAGCAGTTCTTC

d_call: .
clone_size: .
v_call: TRBV5-1
cdr3_length: 15
j_call: TRBJ1-3
cdr3_aa: CASSLEARGWDTIYF
cdr3_nt: TGCGCCAGCAGCTTGGAAGCCAGGGGATGGGACACCATATATTTT

d_call: TRBD1
clone_size: .
v_call: TRBV6-5
cdr3_length: 15
j_call: TRBJ1-4
cdr3_aa: CASSYHGTADEKLFF
cdr3_nt: TGTGCCAGCAGTTACCACGGGACAGCGGATGAAAAACTGTTTTTT

d_call: .
clone_size: .
v_call: TRBV9
cdr3_length: 13
j_call: TRBJ2-6
cdr3_aa: CASSVAGANVLTF
cdr3_nt: TGTGCCAGCAGCGTAGCTGGGGCCAACGTCCTGACTTTC

d_call: TRBD1
clone_size: .
v_call: TRBV5-6
cdr3_length: 19
j_call: TRBJ1-5
cdr3_aa: CASSLFRSGTGGINQPQHF
cdr3_nt: TGTGCCAGCAGCTTATTCCGTAGTGGGACAGGGGGCATCAATCAGCCCCAGCATTTT

d_call: .
clone_size: .
v_call: TRBV6-5
cdr3_length: 15
j_call: TRBJ2-7
cdr3_aa: CASTNSPTGAGEQYF
cdr3_nt: TGTGCCAGCACTAACTCCCCCACAGGGGCGGGGGAGCAGTACTTC

d_call: .
clone_size: .
v_call: TRBV6-2/TRBV6-3
cdr3_length: 13
j_call: TRBJ1-5
cdr3_aa: CASSYASQSPQHF
cdr3_nt: TGTGCCAGCAGTTACGCCTCCCAAAGTCCTCAGCATTTT

d_call: .
clone_size: once
v_call: TRBV7-3
cdr3_length: 13
j_call: TRBJ2-6
cdr3_aa: CASRQSGANVLTF
cdr3_nt: TGTGCCAGTCGGCAATCTGGGGCCAACGTCCTGACTTTC

d_call: TRBD1
clone_size: .
v_call: TRBV2
cdr3_length: 15
j_call: TRBJ1-6
cdr3_aa: CASGGDRGQNSPLHF
cdr3_nt: TGTGCCAGCGGGGGGGACAGGGGGCAAAATTCACCCCTCCACTTT

d_call: .
clone_size: .
v_call: TRBV6-1
cdr3_length: 15
j_call: TRBJ2-7
cdr3_aa: CASSEAWSELYEQYF
cdr3_nt: TGTGCCAGCAGTGAAGCGTGGTCGGAATTATACGAGCAGTACTTC

d_call: .
clone_size: .
v_call: TRBV19
cdr3_length: 13
j_call: TRBJ2-2
cdr3_aa: CASSIVYTGELFF
cdr3_nt: TGTGCCAGTAGTATCGTCTACACCGGGGAGCTGTTTTTT

d_call: .
clone_size: .
v_call: TRBV9
cdr3_length: 14
j_call: TRBJ2-2
cdr3_aa: CASSVAGISRELFF
cdr3_nt: TGTGCCAGCAGCGTAGCGGGGATTAGCCGGGAGCTGTTTTTT

d_call: .
clone_size: .
v_call: TRBV27
cdr3_length: 13
j_call: TRBJ1-3
cdr3_aa: CASSNRAGNTIYF
cdr3_nt: TGTGCCAGCAGTAACAGAGCCGGAAACACCATATATTTT

d_call: TRBD1
clone_size: .
v_call: TRBV4-2
cdr3_length: 16
j_call: TRBJ2-5
cdr3_aa: CASSQPGQGAVETQYF
cdr3_nt: TGTGCCAGCAGCCAACCGGGACAGGGGGCTGTAGAGACCCAGTACTTC

d_call: .
clone_size: .
v_call: TRBV14
cdr3_length: 13
j_call: TRBJ1-1
cdr3_aa: CASSQEEWSQAFF
cdr3_nt: TGTGCCAGCAGCCAAGAGGAGTGGTCCCAAGCTTTCTTT

d_call: TRBD1
clone_size: .
v_call: TRBV11-1
cdr3_length: 15
j_call: TRBJ2-5
cdr3_aa: CASSAGQANIETQYF
cdr3_nt: TGTGCCAGCAGCGCGGGACAGGCGAACATAGAGACCCAGTACTTC

d_call: .
clone_size: .
v_call: TRBV19
cdr3_length: 13
j_call: TRBJ2-7
cdr3_aa: CASSPDGSTEQYF
cdr3_nt: TGTGCCAGTAGTCCCGACGGATCTACGGAGCAGTACTTC

d_call: TRBD2
clone_size: .
v_call: TRBV3-1/TRBV3-2
cdr3_length: 15
j_call: TRBJ2-7
cdr3_aa: CASSQAGGRSDEQYF
cdr3_nt: TGTGCCAGCAGCCAAGCCGGCGGGAGGTCGGACGAGCAGTACTTC